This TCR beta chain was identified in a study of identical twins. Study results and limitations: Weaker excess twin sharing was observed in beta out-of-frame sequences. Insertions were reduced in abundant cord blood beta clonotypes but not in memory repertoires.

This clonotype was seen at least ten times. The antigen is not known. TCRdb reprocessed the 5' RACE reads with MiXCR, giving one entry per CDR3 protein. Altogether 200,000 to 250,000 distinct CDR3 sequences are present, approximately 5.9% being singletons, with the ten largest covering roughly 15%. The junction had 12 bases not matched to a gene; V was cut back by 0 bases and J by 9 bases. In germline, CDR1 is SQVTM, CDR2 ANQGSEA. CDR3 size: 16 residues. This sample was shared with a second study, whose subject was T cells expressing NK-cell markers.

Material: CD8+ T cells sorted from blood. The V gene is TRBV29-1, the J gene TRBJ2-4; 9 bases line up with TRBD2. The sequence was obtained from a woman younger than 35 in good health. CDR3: CSVEDSSGGPGGIQYF. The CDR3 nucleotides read TGCAGCGTTGAAGATAGTAGCGGGGGCCCTGGGGGCATTCAGTACTTC.